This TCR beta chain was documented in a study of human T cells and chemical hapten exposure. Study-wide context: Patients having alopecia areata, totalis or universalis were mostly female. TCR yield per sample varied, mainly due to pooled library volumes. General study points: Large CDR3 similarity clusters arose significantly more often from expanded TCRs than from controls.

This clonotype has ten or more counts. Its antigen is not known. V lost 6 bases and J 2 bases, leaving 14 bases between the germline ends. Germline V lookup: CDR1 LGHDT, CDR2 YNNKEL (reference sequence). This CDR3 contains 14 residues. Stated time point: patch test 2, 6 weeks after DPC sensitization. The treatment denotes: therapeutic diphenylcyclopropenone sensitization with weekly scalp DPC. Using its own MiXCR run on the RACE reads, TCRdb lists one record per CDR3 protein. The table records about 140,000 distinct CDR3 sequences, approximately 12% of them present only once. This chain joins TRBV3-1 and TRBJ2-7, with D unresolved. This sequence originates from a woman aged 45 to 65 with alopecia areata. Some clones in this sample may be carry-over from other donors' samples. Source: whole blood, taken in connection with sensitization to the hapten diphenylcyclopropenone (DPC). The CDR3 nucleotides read TGTGCCAGCAGTCCCAAACGGGTTACCTACGAGCAGTACTTC. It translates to CASSPKRVTYEQYF.